The present entry profiles one TCR beta chain with its context. These data come from a study of blood T cell repertoires in COVID-19. About the study: Samples taken during acute and convalescent COVID-19 were collected in the United States, Italy and Spain. Sample material is recorded as cDNA or gDNA derived from T cells, B-cell-depleted T cells, or PBMCs.

Authors' analysis steps: Estimates of nucleated cell counts were drawn from the amplification of reference gene primers. Measured with immunoSEQ multiplex PCR; TCRdb has only the in-frame clones, and not every one. The DNA gave D and trimming, while V, J and clone size come from that table. The sample lists about 41,000 clones; 88% were seen once. Germline CDR1 and CDR2: PRHDT and FYEKMQ (reference sequence). The CDR3 length is 15 residues. The trim removed 4 bases at V and 4 bases at J, leaving 3 bases unmatched. Input material: peripheral blood. This clonotype originated in a human donor in a cohort sampled during active COVID-19. V and J are TRBV13 and TRBJ2-3; 12 bases are a match to TRBD2. Written as DNA, the CDR3 is TGTGCCAGCAGCTCCTCTAGCGGGAGGGCAGATACGCAGTATTTT. It translates to CASSSSSGRADTQYF.